This T cell receptor (beta chain) is from a study of cytomegalovirus exposure and HLA in healthy donors. Study background: One earlier analysis, a look at about 179 million T cells, found some 120 million unique TCR beta sequences. Broader study findings: Based on reports, TCR beta sequences accurately predicted HLA-A and HLA-B alleles for most subjects. The study recorded 150 to 200 TCR beta chains that were cytomegalovirus-associated. A later analysis reportedly found fewer N-insertions in an Asian-associated ancestry cluster than the approximately 660-donor mean.

On this clone itself: Its target is unknown.

J lost 6 bases, V lost 3 bases, and 4 bases had no gene match. Germline V gene sequence: CDR1 SGHRS, CDR2 YFSETQ. This CDR3 region has 16 residues. The primer mix had 60 Vbeta and 13 Jbeta primers. Clones were sequenced by immunoSEQ multiplex PCR, and TCRdb holds only the in-frame ones, with some missing. The table has 130,000 to 150,000 clones, 78% seen once. The sample taken for sequencing was PBMCs. The clonotype originates from a female donor in good health and CMV-seronegative. The V and J genes are TRBV5-1 and TRBJ2-4; 15 nucleotides match TRBD2. The CDR3 DNA reads as TGCGCCAGCAGCTGGGGACTAGCGGGGGGTCTAAACATTCAGTACTTC. Translation: CASSWGLAGGLNIQYF.